The rows below give T cell receptor beta chains drawn from one sample of a study of cytomegalovirus exposure and HLA in healthy donors. Assay used: immunoSEQ multiplex PCR; TCRdb lists only in-frame clones, some missing. The sample carries 150,000 or so clones, 65% to 90% recorded once. The sequenced sample consisted of PBMCs. Source of these receptors: a man between 18 and 35 years old in good health and CMV-seropositive. Both conserved end residues are part of each CDR3. D genes are given only for firm matches. Not every row has a clone size; where given, it reads once, few, many or a size class.

TRBV4-3,.,TRBD1,TRBJ1-2,CASSLGTGGIYGYTF,TGCGCCAGCAGCCTAGGGACAGGGGGTATCTATGGCTACACCTTC
TRBV12-5,.,.,TRBJ2-5,CASGLPLETQYF,TGTGCTAGTGGTTTGCCCTTGGAGACCCAGTACTTC
TRBV5-1,.,.,TRBJ2-7,CASSLASSYEQYF,TGCGCCAGCAGCTTGGCCAGCTCCTACGAGCAGTACTTC
TRBV14,.,.,TRBJ2-7,CASSQDLAGAGEQYF,TGTGCCAGCAGCCAAGATCTGGCGGGGGCAGGTGAGCAGTACTTC
TRBV9,once,TRBD2,TRBJ2-1,CASSFRTSGASSYNEQFF,TGTGCCAGCAGCTTCAGGACTAGCGGGGCGAGCTCCTACAATGAGCAGTTCTTC
TRBV2,few,.,TRBJ1-5,CASSEARGPQHF,TGTGCCAGCAGTGAAGCGCGAGGGCCCCAGCATTTT
TRBV9,.,.,TRBJ2-1,CASSVGTGSSYNEQFF,TGTGCCAGCAGCGTAGGAACAGGGAGCTCCTACAATGAGCAGTTCTTC
TRBV6-5,.,.,TRBJ1-1,CASSYNREGTEAFF,TGTGCCAGCAGTTACAACAGGGAGGGAACTGAAGCTTTCTTT
TRBV15,.,TRBD2,TRBJ2-7,CATSRGSGTYEQYF,TGTGCCACCAGCAGGGGCAGCGGGACCTACGAGCAGTACTTC
TRBV7-9,.,TRBD1,TRBJ1-2,CASSFPPGQGAVGYTF,TGTGCCAGCAGCTTCCCCCCGGGACAGGGGGCTGTTGGCTACACCTTC
TRBV18,.,TRBD2,TRBJ2-1,CASSPGSGGNNEQFF,TGTGCCAGCTCACCAGGGAGCGGGGGGAACAATGAGCAGTTCTTC
TRBV5-1,.,TRBD1,TRBJ1-2,CASTPGQGPGYTF,TGCGCCAGCACCCCGGGACAGGGTCCTGGCTACACCTTC
TRBV2,.,.,TRBJ2-5,CASSDVAETQYF,TGTGCCAGCAGTGACGTGGCAGAGACCCAGTACTTC
TRBV7-3,.,TRBD2,TRBJ2-1,CASSPTSGGAYNEQFF,TGTGCCAGCAGCCCGACTAGCGGGGGGGCCTACAATGAGCAGTTCTTC
TRBV4-1,.,TRBD1,TRBJ1-2,CASSQVIGRGRGYTF,TGCGCCAGCAGCCAAGTAATTGGCAGGGGGCGCGGCTACACCTTC
TRBV6-6,few,.,TRBJ1-3,CASRPQGSGNTIYF,TGTGCCAGCAGGCCCCAGGGTAGCGGAAACACCATATATTTT
TRBV5-6,.,.,TRBJ1-4,CASSFGTNEKLFF,TGTGCCAGCAGCTTCGGGACTAATGAAAAACTGTTTTTT
TRBV9,once,.,TRBJ2-2,CASSPGAGGELFF,TGTGCCAGCAGCCCAGGGGCGGGCGGGGAGCTGTTTTTT
TRBV4-2,few,TRBD2,TRBJ2-7,CASSQEGSGRAYEQYF,TGTGCCAGCAGCCAAGAGGGGAGCGGGAGGGCCTACGAGCAGTACTTC
TRBV7-2,.,TRBD1,TRBJ2-7,CASIPTGGTYEQYF,TGTGCCAGCATCCCGACAGGGGGCACGTACGAGCAGTACTTC
TRBV14,.,.,TRBJ2-1,CASSQDEGDSYNEQFF,TGTGCCAGCAGCCAAGATGAGGGGGACTCCTACAATGAGCAGTTCTTC
TRBV6-1,.,.,TRBJ2-3,CASSEGDRSTDTQYF,TGTGCCAGCAGTGAGGGAGACAGGTCCACAGATACGCAGTATTTT
TRBV7-6,.,TRBD1,TRBJ1-3,CASSPLPGQGAGNTIYF,TGTGCCAGCAGTCCGCTACCGGGACAGGGGGCTGGAAACACCATATATTTT
TRBV7-9,.,TRBD1,TRBJ2-7,CASSQPGQGYSYEQYF,TGTGCCAGCAGCCAACCCGGACAGGGATACTCCTACGAGCAGTACTTC
TRBV7-7,.,TRBD1,TRBJ2-1,CASSLGQGENNEQFF,TGTGCCAGCAGCCTGGGACAGGGAGAAAACAATGAGCAGTTCTTC
TRBV4-2,.,TRBD1,TRBJ2-7,CASSQDFGQGAPEQYF,TGTGCCAGCAGCCAAGACTTCGGACAGGGGGCGCCGGAGCAGTACTTC
TRBV14,.,TRBD2,TRBJ2-2,CASSPGRGSTGELFF,TGTGCCAGCAGCCCCGGGAGGGGGAGCACCGGGGAGCTGTTTTTT
TRBV5-1,.,TRBD2,TRBJ2-1,CASSLSGGNSYNEQFF,TGCGCCAGCAGCTTGTCGGGGGGAAACTCCTACAATGAGCAGTTCTTC